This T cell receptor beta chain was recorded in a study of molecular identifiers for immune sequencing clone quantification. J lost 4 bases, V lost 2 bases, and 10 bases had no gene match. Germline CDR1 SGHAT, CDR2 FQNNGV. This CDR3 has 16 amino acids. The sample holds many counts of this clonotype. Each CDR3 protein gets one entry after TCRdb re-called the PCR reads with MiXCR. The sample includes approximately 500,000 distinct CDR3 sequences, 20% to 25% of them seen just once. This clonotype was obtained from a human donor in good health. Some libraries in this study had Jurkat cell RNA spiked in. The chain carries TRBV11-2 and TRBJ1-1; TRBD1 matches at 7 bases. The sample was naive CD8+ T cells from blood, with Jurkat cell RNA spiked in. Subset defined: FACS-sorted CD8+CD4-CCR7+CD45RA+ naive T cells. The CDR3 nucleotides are TGTGCCAGCAGCTTACTCTCAGGGGGGTTGGTCACTGAAGCTTTCTTT. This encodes CASSLLSGGLVTEAFF.